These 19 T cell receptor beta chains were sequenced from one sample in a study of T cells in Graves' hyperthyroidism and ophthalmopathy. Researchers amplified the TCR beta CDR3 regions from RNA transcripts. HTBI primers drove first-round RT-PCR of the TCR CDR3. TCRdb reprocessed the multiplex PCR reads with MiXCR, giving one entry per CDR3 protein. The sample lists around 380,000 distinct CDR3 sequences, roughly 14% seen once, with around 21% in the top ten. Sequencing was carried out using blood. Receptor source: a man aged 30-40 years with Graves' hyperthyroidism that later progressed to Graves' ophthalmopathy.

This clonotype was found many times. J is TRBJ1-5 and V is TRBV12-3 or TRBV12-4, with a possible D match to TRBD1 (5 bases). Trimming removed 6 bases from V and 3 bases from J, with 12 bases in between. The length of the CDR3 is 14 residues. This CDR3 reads CASRGTRNNQPQHF. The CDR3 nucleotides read TGTGCCAGCAGAGGGACGCGGAACAATCAGCCCCAGCATTTT.

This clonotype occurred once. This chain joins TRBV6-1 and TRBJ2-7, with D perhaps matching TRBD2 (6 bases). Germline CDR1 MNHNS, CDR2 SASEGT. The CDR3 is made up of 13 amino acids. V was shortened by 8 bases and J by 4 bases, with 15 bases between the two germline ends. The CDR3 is CASGRRGDYEQYF. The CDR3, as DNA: TGTGCCAGCGGCCGGAGGGGAGATTACGAGCAGTACTTC.

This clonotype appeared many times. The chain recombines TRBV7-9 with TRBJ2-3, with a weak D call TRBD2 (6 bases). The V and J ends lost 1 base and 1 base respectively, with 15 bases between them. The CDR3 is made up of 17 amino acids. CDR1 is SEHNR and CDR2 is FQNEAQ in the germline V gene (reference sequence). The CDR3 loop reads CASSLGTTGDGTDTQYF. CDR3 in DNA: TGTGCCAGCAGCTTAGGGACCACGGGGGACGGCACAGATACGCAGTATTTT. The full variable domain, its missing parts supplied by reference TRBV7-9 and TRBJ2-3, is DTGVSQNPRHKITKRGQNVTFRCDPISEHNRLYWYRQTLGQGPEFLTYFQNEAQLEKSRLLSDRFSAERPKGSFSTLEIQRTEQGDSAMYLCASSLGTTGDGTDTQYFGPGTRLTVL.

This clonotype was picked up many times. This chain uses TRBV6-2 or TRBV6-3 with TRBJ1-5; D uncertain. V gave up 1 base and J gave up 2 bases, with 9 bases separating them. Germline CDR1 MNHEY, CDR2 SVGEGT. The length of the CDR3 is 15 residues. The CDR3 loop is CASSYLGFGNQPQHF. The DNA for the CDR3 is TGTGCCAGCAGTTACTTGGGTTTTGGCAATCAGCCCCAGCATTTT.

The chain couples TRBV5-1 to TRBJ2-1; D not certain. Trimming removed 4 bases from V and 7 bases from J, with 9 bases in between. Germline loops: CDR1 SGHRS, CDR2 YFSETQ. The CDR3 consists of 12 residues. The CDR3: CASSQERNEQFF. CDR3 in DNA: TGCGCCAGCAGCCAGGAGAGGAATGAGCAGTTCTTC. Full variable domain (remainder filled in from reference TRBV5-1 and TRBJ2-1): KAGVTQTPRYLIKTRGQQVTLSCSPISGHRSVSWYQQTPGQGLQFLFEYFSETQRNKGNFPGRFSGRQFSNSRSEMNVSTLELGDSALYLCASSQERNEQFFGPGTRLTVL.

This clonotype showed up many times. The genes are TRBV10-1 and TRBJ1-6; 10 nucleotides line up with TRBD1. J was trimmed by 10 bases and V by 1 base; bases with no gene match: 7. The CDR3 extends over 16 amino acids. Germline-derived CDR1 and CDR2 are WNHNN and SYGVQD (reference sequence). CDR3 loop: CASSEYRDRGRSPLHF. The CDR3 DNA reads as TGCGCCAGCAGTGAGTACCGGGACAGGGGTCGATCACCCCTCCACTTT.

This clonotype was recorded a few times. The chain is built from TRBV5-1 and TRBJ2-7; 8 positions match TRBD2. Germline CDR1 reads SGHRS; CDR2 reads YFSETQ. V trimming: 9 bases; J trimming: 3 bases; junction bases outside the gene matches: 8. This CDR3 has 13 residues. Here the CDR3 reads CAIGGGLDYEQYF. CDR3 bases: TGCGCCATCGGGGGGGGTCTGGACTACGAGCAGTACTTC.

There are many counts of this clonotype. CDR3 region: CASSPGTPNYGYTF. The CDR3 DNA reads TGTGCCAGCAGCCCCGGGACACCTAACTATGGCTACACCTTC. The chain joins TRBV11-2 to TRBJ1-2; tentative D call: TRBD1 (6 bases). CDR3 length: 14 residues. Germline V gene data show CDR1 as SGHAT and CDR2 as FQNNGV. V lost 5 bases and J lost 0, with 10 bases in between. Drawing the rest from reference TRBV11-2 and TRBJ1-2, the complete variable domain is EAGVAQSPRYKIIEKRQSVAFWCNPISGHATLYWYQQILGQGPKLLIQFQNNGVVDDSQLPKDRFSAERLKGVDSTLKIQPAKLEDSAVYLCASSPGTPNYGYTFGSGTRLTVV.

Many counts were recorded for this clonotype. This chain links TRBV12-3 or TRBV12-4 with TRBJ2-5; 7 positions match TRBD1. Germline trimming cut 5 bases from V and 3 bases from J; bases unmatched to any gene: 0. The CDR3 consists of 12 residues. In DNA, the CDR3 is TGTGCCAGCAGTGGGACAGAAGAGACCCAGTACTTC. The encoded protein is CASSGTEETQYF.

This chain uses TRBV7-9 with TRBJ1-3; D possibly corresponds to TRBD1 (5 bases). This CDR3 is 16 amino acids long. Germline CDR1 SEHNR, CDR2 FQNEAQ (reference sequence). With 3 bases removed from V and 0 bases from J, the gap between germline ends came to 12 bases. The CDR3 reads CASSFRGYSSGNTIYF. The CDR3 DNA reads TGTGCCAGCAGCTTCCGGGGGTACTCCTCTGGAAACACCATATATTTT.

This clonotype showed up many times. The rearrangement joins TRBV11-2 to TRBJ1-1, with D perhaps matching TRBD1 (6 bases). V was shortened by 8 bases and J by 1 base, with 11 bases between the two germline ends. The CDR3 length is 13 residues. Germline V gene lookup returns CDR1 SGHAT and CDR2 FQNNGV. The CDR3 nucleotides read TGTGCCAGCCGTAGGGGGGCGAACACTGAAGCTTTCTTT. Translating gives CASRRGANTEAFF.

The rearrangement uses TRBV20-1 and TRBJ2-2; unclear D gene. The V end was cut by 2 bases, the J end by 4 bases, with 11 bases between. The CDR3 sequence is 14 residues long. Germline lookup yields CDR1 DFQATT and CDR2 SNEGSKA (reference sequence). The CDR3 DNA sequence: TGCAGTGCTAGAAAAGGTGGGCCCACCGGGGAGCTGTTTTTT. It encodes CSARKGGPTGELFF.

CDR3 amino acids: CASSSRGTKNIQYF. CDR3 bases: TGTGCCAGCAGCTCGAGGGGAACCAAAAACATTCAGTACTTC. The chain recombines TRBV7-2 with TRBJ2-4; D may be TRBD1 or TRBD2 (5 bases each). The CDR3 runs to 14 residues. CDR1 and CDR2 from the germline V gene are SGHTA and FQGNSA. V was cut by 4 bases and J by 2 bases, with 9 bases left in between.

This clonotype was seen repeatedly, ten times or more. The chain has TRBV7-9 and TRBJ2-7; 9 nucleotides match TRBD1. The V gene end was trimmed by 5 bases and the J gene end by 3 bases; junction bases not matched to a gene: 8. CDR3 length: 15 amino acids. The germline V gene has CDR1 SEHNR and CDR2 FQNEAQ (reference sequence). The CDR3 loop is CASSPRDRAIYEQYF. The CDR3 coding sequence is TGTGCCAGCAGCCCACGGGACAGGGCAATCTACGAGCAGTACTTC.

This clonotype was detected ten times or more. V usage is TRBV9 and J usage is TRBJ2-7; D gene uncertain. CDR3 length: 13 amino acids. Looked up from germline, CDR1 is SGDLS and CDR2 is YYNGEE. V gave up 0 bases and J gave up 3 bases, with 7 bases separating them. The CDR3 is CASSVGADYEQYF. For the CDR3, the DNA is TGTGCCAGCAGCGTAGGTGCAGACTACGAGCAGTACTTC.

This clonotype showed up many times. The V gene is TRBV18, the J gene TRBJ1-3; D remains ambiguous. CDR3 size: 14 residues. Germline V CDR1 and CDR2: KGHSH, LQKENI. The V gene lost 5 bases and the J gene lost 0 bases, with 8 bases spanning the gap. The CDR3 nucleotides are TGTGCCAGCTCAGCCCGGGACTCTGGAAACACCATATATTTT. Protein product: CASSARDSGNTIYF.

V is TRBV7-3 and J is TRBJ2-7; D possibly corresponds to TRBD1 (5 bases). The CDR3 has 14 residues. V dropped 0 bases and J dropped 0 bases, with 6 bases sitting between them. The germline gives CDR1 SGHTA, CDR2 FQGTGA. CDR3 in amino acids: CASSLTDSSYEQYF. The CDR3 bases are TGTGCCAGCAGCTTAACTGACAGCTCCTACGAGCAGTACTTC. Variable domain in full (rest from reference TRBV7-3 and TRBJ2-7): GAGVSQTPSNKVTEKGKYVELRCDPISGHTALYWYRQSLGQGPEFLIYFQGTGAADDSGLPNDRFFAVRPEGSVSTLKIQRTERGDSAVYLCASSLTDSSYEQYFGPGTRLTVT.

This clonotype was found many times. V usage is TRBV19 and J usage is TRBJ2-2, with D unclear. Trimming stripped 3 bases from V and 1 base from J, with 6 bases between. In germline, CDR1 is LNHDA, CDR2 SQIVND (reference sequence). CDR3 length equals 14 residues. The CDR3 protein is CASSITENTGELFF. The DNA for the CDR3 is TGTGCCAGTAGTATTACGGAGAACACCGGGGAGCTGTTTTTT.

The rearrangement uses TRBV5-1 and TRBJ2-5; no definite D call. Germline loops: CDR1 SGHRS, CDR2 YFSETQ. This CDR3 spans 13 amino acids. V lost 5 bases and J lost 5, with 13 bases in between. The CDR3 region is CASSRMVDETQYF. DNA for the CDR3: TGCGCCAGCAGTAGGATGGTTGATGAGACCCAGTACTTC.